Shown below are 23 T cell receptor beta chains from a single sample sequenced in a study of vaccination effects on CD4 cells after COVID-19. Clones were sequenced by immunoSEQ multiplex PCR, and TCRdb holds only the in-frame ones, with some missing. Seen here are 70,000 or so clones, 65% to 75% observed once, and the top ten hold around 2.9%. The antigens for these receptors are not known. ViraFEST used viral peptide pools to expand antigen-specific CD4+ T cells before sequencing. Following 10 days of culture, CD4+ T cells were isolated. Nucleocapsid antibodies stayed negative before and after vaccination, showing no earlier SARS-CoV-2 infection. Sequences were derived from CD4+ T cells from PBMCs cultured with HCoV-NL63 spike peptides, sampled before COVID-19 vaccination. All receptors derive from a human donor who received a COVID-19 vaccine.

The CDR3 loop is CAISARGGTLTDTQYF. Here the CDR3 DNA reads TGTGCCATCAGTGCACGGGGGGGGACTCTCACAGATACGCAGTATTTT. The chain uses TRBV10-3 and TRBJ2-3, with 8 bases fitting TRBD2. CDR1 and CDR2 (germline): ENHRY, SYGVKD. The V segment lost 4 bases and the J segment 2 bases; nucleotides outside the gene matches: 8. CDR3 size: 16 residues.

This clone was detected only a few times. This chain joins TRBV6-5 and TRBJ1-2, with D possibly TRBD1 on 5 matching bases. The CDR3 is 13 residues long. Germline CDR1 reads MNHEY; CDR2 reads SVGAGI. V was shortened by 6 bases and J by 4 bases, with 12 bases between the two germline ends. Here the CDR3 DNA reads TGTGCCAGCAGGCCCCAGGGTATCTATGGCTACACCTTC. It yields the protein CASRPQGIYGYTF.

CDR3 sequence reads: CATSDLTSGGPNTGELFF. Here the CDR3 DNA reads TGTGCCACCAGTGATTTAACTAGCGGGGGGCCGAACACCGGGGAGCTGTTTTTT. The rearrangement uses TRBV24-1 and TRBJ2-2, with TRBD2 identical over 12 bases. This CDR3 region has 18 residues. V shed 1 base and J 0 bases; nucleotides not matched to a gene: 2. The germline gives CDR1 KGHDR, CDR2 SFDVKD.

The rearrangement links TRBV6-5 to TRBJ2-2; D not certain. This CDR3 has 14 amino acids. Trimming left V 0 bases short and J 9 bases short, with 11 bases between. Germline-derived CDR1 and CDR2 are MNHEY and SVGAGI. CDR3 amino acids: CASSYSTGHRELFF. The CDR3 region has the DNA TGTGCCAGCAGTTACTCGACCGGCCACCGGGAGCTGTTTTTT.

The table lists this clone with a few counts. The chain links TRBV6-6 to TRBJ1-6; no clear D. Germline V gene lookup returns CDR1 MNHNY and CDR2 SVGAGI (reference sequence). With 3 bases removed from V and 9 bases from J, the gap between germline ends came to 9 bases. The CDR3 is 13 amino acids. In DNA, the CDR3 is TGTGCCAGCAGTTATCAGCTCGGTTCACCCCTCCACTTT. Amino acids: CASSYQLGSPLHF.

This chain uses TRBV4-1 with TRBJ1-1; D is uncertain. The CDR3 has 15 amino acids. Germline lookup yields CDR1 MGHRA and CDR2 YSYEKL. Trimming cost V 3 bases and J 0 bases, with 11 bases left between them. CDR3 sequence reads: CASSQGTAVNTEAFF. The CDR3 DNA sequence: TGCGCCAGCAGCCAGGGAACAGCAGTGAACACTGAAGCTTTCTTT.

V is TRBV4-1 and J is TRBJ1-1; D not resolved. The germline V gene has CDR1 MGHRA and CDR2 YSYEKL. The CDR3 spans 14 residues. Trimming stripped 4 bases from V and 0 bases from J, with 9 bases between. CDR3 nucleotide sequence: TGCGCCAGCAGCCTTAACACTCTGAACACTGAAGCTTTCTTT. This encodes CASSLNTLNTEAFF.

The genes are TRBV5-1 and TRBJ2-5; 9 nucleotides line up with TRBD1. The CDR3 spans 16 residues. Trimming at V came to 0 bases and at J to 5 bases, leaving 8 bases not matched to a gene. Germline V CDR1 and CDR2: SGHRS, YFSETQ. The CDR3 DNA is TGCGCCAGCAGCTTGGTTCCGGGACAGGGTAGGGAGACCCAGTACTTC. Translation gives CASSLVPGQGRETQYF.

J is TRBJ1-5 and V is TRBV27; 8 positions match TRBD1. V lost 4 bases, J lost 4 bases, and 6 bases stayed unmatched. CDR1 and CDR2 from the germline V gene are MNHEY and SMNVEV (reference sequence). The CDR3 covers 15 residues. This CDR3 reads CASSSPDRANQPQHF. CDR3 nucleotides: TGTGCCAGCAGTTCCCCGGACAGGGCAAATCAGCCCCAGCATTTT.

J is TRBJ2-1 and V is TRBV24-1, with 7 bases fitting TRBD2. This CDR3 has 12 amino acids. V trimming: 5 bases; J trimming: 7 bases; junction bases outside the gene matches: 1. Germline values: CDR1 KGHDR, CDR2 SFDVKD. CDR3 nucleotides: TGTGCCACCAGTGGACTAGCTAATGAGCAGTTCTTC. Protein: CATSGLANEQFF.

This sequence joins TRBV6-1 and TRBJ2-2, with 7 bases matching TRBD1. CDR1 is MNHNS and CDR2 is SASEGT in the germline V gene. The CDR3 has 15 residues. J was trimmed by 3 bases and V by 1 base; bases with no gene match: 2. The CDR3 DNA sequence: TGTGCCAGCAGTGAAGGGCAGGGGGACACCGGGGAGCTGTTTTTT. Translation gives CASSEGQGDTGELFF.

The genes are TRBV6-2 or TRBV6-3 and TRBJ1-1; D remains ambiguous. Germline V gene data show CDR1 as MNHEY and CDR2 as SVGEGT. Trimming cost V 5 bases and J 1 base, with 8 bases left between them. The CDR3 contains 13 residues. CDR3 in amino acids: CASSTLKNTEAFF. In DNA, the CDR3 is TGTGCCAGCAGTACCCTAAAGAACACTGAAGCTTTCTTT.

This chain connects TRBV7-9 to TRBJ1-4; TRBD1 agrees at 9 bases. CDR1 is SEHNR, CDR2 FQNEAQ, per germline (reference sequence). This CDR3 spans 17 amino acids. The junction had 8 bases not matched to a gene; V was cut back by 1 base and J by 5 bases. The CDR3 protein is CASSLGTGDPLNEKLFF. The CDR3, as DNA: TGTGCCAGCAGCTTAGGGACAGGGGACCCGCTCAATGAAAAACTGTTTTTT.

This clone was seen a few times. The chain combines TRBV10-3 with TRBJ2-3; maybe TRBD2 (7 bases). CDR1 is ENHRY and CDR2 is SYGVKD in the germline V gene. The CDR3 contains 14 residues. Trimming cost V 7 bases and J 2 bases, with 13 bases left between them. This CDR3 is CAIMGGGSTDTQYF. The CDR3 DNA reads as TGTGCCATCATGGGAGGGGGGTCCACAGATACGCAGTATTTT.

This CDR3 is CASRLSVTGTEAFF. CDR3 sequence (DNA): TGTGCCAGCAGGCTATCTGTGACAGGTACTGAAGCTTTCTTT. The V and J genes are TRBV11-2 and TRBJ1-1, with D tentatively TRBD1 (6 bases). Germline assignment: CDR1 SGHAT and CDR2 FQNNGV. The V gene lost 6 bases and the J gene lost 5 bases, with 16 bases spanning the gap. The CDR3 has 14 amino acids.

The CDR3, as DNA: TGTGCCAGTAGCCAGAAGGGGGCGAACGAGCAGTTCTTC. Translating it yields CASSQKGANEQFF. The J gene is TRBJ2-1, the V gene TRBV19; the match to TRBD1 covers 7 bases. With V trimmed by 6 bases and J by 10 bases, 9 bases remained unmatched. The CDR3 is 13 amino acids. Germline V gene data show CDR1 as LNHDA and CDR2 as SQIVND (reference sequence).

Only a few counts were recorded for this clone. The genes are TRBV7-2 and TRBJ1-2; a weak D match, TRBD1 (6 bases). The CDR3 is made up of 14 amino acids. CDR1 SGHTA and CDR2 FQGNSA come from the germline V gene. Trimming pared 4 bases from V and 7 bases from J, leaving 16 bases between. CDR3 in DNA: TGTGCCAGCAGCTATGGACAGACCACGGGTGGCTACACCTTC. It codes for CASSYGQTTGGYTF.

The chain combines TRBV6-6 with TRBJ2-3; D possibly uses TRBD1 or TRBD2 (5 bases each). CDR3 length: 15 residues. V was pared by 6 bases and J by 0 bases, with 13 bases between. CDR1 and CDR2 from the germline V gene are MNHNY and SVGAGI (reference sequence). CDR3 in amino acids: CASSVWDGSTDTQYF. In nucleotides, the CDR3 is TGTGCCAGCAGCGTATGGGACGGTAGCACAGATACGCAGTATTTT.

The chain employs TRBV7-2 and TRBJ1-2; 9 bases map to TRBD1. V was clipped by 3 bases and J by 0 bases; unmatched bases: 2. Per germline, CDR1 SGHTA and CDR2 FQGNSA. The CDR3 totals 15 residues. DNA of the CDR3: TGTGCCAGCAGCTTGACAGGGGGAACTAACTATGGCTACACCTTC. Residues: CASSLTGGTNYGYTF.

The chain combines TRBV19 with TRBJ1-2, with 7 bases fitting TRBD1. J gave up 4 bases and V 3 bases, and 8 bases lay outside the gene matches. Looked up from germline, CDR1 is LNHDA and CDR2 is SQIVND (reference sequence). This CDR3 comprises 15 residues. The CDR3 loop is CASSIRTGDFYGYTF. CDR3 bases: TGTGCCAGTAGTATCAGGACAGGTGATTTCTATGGCTACACCTTC.

This clone was observed once. The chain is built from TRBV5-1 and TRBJ2-5; D may be TRBD1 (6 bases). Germline V gives CDR1 SGHRS, CDR2 YFSETQ. V shed 0 bases and J shed 3 bases, with 15 bases lying between them. The CDR3 length is 16 residues. The CDR3 bases are TGCGCCAGCAGCTTGGGGCCAGGGGAAGGGGAAGAGACCCAGTACTTC. Its translation: CASSLGPGEGEETQYF.

This chain joins TRBV5-1 and TRBJ2-2; possible D gene TRBD2, 5 bases. Germline CDR1 is SGHRS and CDR2 is YFSETQ. This CDR3 is built from 14 residues. V was pared by 4 bases and J by 5 bases, with 12 bases between. The CDR3: CASSREGLTGELFF. Here the CDR3 DNA reads TGCGCCAGCAGCCGTGAGGGTCTTACCGGGGAGCTGTTTTTT.

The gene calls are TRBV9 and TRBJ2-1; D not resolved. In germline, CDR1 is SGDLS, CDR2 YYNGEE. This CDR3 has 15 amino acids. Trimming cost V 0 bases and J 5 bases, with 12 bases left between them. Written as DNA, the CDR3 is TGTGCCAGCAGCGTAGCCACCGGTACTAACAATGAGCAGTTCTTC. This translates into CASSVATGTNNEQFF.